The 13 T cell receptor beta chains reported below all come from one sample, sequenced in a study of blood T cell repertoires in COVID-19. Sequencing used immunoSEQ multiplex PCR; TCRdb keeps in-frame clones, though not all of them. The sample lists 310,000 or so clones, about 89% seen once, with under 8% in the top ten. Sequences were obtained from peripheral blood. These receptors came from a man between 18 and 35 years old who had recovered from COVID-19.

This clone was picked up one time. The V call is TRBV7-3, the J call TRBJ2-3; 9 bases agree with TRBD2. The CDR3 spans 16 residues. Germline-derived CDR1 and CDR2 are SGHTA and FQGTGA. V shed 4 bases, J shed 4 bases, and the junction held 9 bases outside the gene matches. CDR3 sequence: CASSSGASGTADTQYF. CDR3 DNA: TGTGCCAGCAGCTCGGGGGCTAGCGGGACGGCAGATACGCAGTATTTT.

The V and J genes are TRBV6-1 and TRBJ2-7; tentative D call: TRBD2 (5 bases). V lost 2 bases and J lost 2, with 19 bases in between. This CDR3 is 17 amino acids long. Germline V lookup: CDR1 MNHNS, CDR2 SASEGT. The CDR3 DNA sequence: TGTGCCAGCAGTGAACTGGCTTTGGTGGGGAGCCCCTACGAGCAGTACTTC. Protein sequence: CASSELALVGSPYEQYF.

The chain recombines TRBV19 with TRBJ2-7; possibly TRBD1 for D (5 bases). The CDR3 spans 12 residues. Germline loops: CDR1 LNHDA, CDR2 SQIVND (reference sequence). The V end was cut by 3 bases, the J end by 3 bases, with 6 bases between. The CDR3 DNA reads TGTGCCAGTAGTATCGGACACTACGAGCAGTACTTC. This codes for CASSIGHYEQYF.

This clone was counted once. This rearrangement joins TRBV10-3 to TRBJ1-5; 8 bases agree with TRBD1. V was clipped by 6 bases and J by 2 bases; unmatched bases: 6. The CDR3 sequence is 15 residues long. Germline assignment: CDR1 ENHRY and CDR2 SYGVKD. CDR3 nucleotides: TGTGCCATCAGCCCGACAGGGGATGGCAATCAGCCCCAGCATTTT. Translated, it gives CAISPTGDGNQPQHF.

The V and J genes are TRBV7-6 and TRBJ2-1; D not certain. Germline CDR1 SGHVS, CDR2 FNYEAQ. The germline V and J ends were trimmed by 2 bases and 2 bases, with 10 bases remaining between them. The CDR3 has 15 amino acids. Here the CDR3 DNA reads TGTGCCAGCAGCTTAAGCGCGGAACCCTACAATGAGCAGTTCTTC. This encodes CASSLSAEPYNEQFF.

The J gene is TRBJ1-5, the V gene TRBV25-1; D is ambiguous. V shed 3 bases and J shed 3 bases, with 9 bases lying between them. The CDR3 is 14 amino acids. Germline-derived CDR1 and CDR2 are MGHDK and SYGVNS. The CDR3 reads CASSEPGSNQPQHF. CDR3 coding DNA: TGTGCCAGCAGTGAGCCGGGATCCAATCAGCCCCAGCATTTT.

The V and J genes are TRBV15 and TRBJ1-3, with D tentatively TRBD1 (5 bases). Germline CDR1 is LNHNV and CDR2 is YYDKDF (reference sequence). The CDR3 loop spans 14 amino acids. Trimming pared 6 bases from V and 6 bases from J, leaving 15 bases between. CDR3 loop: CATRAQGGENTIYF. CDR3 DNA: TGTGCCACCAGGGCTCAGGGAGGAGAAAACACCATATATTTT.

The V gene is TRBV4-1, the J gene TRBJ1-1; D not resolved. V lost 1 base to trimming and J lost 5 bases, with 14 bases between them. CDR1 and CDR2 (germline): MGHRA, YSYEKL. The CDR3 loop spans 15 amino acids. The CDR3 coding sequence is TGCGCCAGCAGCCAAGCGATCGGGAAAGGGACTGAAGCTTTCTTT. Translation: CASSQAIGKGTEAFF.

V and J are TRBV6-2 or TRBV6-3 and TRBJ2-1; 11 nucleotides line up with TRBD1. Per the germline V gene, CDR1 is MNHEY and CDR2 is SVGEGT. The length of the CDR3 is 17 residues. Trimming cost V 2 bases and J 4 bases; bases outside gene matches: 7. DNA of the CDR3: TGTGCCAGCAGTTACCCGGGACAGGGGGGATCGTACAATGAGCAGTTCTTC. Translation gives CASSYPGQGGSYNEQFF.

The CDR3 nucleotides read TGTGCCAGCAGGGCGGGACCCTACGACGAAAAACTGTTTTTT. This encodes CASRAGPYDEKLFF. The chain recombines TRBV6-5 with TRBJ1-4, with a weak D call TRBD1 (5 bases). Trimming stripped 6 bases from V and 8 bases from J, with 16 bases between. This CDR3 has 14 residues. In germline, CDR1 is MNHEY, CDR2 SVGAGI.

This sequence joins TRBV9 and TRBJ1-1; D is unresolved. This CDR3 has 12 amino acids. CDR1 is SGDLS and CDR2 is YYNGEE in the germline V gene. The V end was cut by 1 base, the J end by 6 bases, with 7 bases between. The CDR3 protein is CASSVTESEAFF. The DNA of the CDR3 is TGTGCCAGCAGCGTAACAGAGTCTGAAGCTTTCTTT. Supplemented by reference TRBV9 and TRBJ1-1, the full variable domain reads DSGVTQTPKHLITATGQRVTLRCSPRSGDLSVYWYQQSLDQGLQFLIQYYNGEERAKGNILERFSAQQFPDLHSELNLSSLELGDSALYFCASSVTESEAFFGQGTRLTVV.

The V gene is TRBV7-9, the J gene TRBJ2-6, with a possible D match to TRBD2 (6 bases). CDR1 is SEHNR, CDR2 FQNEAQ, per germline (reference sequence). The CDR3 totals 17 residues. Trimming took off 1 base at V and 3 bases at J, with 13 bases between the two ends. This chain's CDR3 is CASSLVTGGYGANVLTF. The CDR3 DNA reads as TGTGCCAGCAGCTTAGTCACCGGAGGGTATGGGGCCAACGTCCTGACTTTC.

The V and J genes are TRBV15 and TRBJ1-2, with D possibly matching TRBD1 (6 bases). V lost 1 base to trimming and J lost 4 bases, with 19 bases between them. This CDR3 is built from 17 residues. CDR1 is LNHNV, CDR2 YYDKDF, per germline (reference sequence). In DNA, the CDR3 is TGTGCCACCAGCAGAGCGGAGGCAGGGGCCGTTGGCTATGGCTACACCTTC. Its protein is CATSRAEAGAVGYGYTF.